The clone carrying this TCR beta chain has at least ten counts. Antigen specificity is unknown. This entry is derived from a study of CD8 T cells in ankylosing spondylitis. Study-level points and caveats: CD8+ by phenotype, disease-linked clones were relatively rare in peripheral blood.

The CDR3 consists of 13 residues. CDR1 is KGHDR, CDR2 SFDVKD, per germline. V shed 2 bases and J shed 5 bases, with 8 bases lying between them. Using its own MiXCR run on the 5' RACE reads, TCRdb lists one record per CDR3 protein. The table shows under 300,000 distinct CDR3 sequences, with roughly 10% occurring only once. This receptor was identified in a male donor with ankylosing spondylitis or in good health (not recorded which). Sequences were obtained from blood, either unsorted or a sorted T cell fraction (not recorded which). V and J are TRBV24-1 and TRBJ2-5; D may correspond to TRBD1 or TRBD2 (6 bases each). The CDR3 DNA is TGTGCCACCAGTGATTGGGGGGCCGAGACCCAGTACTTC. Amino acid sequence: CATSDWGAETQYF.